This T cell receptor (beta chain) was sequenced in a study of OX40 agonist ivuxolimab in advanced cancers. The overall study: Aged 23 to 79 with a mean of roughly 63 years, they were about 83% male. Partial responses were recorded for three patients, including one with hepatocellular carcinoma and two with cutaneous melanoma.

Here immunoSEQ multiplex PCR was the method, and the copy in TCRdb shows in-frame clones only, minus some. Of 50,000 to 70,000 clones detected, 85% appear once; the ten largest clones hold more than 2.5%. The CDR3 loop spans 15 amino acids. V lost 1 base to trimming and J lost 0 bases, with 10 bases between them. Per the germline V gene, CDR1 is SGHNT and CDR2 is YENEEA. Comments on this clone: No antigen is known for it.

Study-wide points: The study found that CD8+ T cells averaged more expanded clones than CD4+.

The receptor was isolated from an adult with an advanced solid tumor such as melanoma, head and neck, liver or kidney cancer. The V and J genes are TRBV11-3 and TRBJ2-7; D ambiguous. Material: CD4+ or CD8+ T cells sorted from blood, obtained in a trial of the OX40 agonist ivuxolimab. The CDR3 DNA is TGTGCCAGCAGCTTAGCCTCAGTACCCTCCTACGAGCAGTACTTC. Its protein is CASSLASVPSYEQYF.